This entry lists 20 T cell receptor beta chains sequenced from one sample in a study of graft-versus-host responses after intestinal transplantation. Data came from immunoSEQ multiplex PCR; TCRdb stores just in-frame clones and leaves some out. The sample records 45,000 to 50,000 clones, over 80% being singletons. The material was PBMCs, obtained 786 days after a first intestinal transplant, on the day of a second. All receptors derive from a human patient who received an intestinal transplant, so some T cells may come from the graft donor.

The chain couples TRBV29-1 to TRBJ2-1; D gene ambiguous. CDR1 is SQVTM and CDR2 is ANQGSEA in the germline V gene. The CDR3 has 15 residues. V lost 6 bases and J lost 7, with 22 bases in between. CDR3 loop: CSVKSGSLEQNEQFF. In DNA, the CDR3 is TGCAGCGTGAAATCCGGGTCCCTGGAACAGAATGAGCAGTTCTTC.

This sequence joins TRBV18 and TRBJ1-1, with no clear D. CDR3 length equals 15 residues. CDR1 and CDR2 (germline): KGHSH, LQKENI. V was trimmed by 3 bases and J by 1 base, leaving 12 bases between them. CDR3 amino acids: CASSPQEIQNTEAFF. Here the CDR3 DNA reads TGTGCCAGCTCACCGCAAGAGATACAGAACACTGAAGCTTTCTTT.

V usage is TRBV5-1 and J usage is TRBJ2-5, with a tentative D call TRBD2 (6 bases). This CDR3 contains 16 residues. Germline V CDR1 and CDR2: SGHRS, YFSETQ. Trimming shortened V by 0 bases and J by 1 base, and 13 bases separated the two germline ends. The CDR3 loop reads CASSLVGGATQETQYF. The CDR3 coding sequence is TGCGCCAGCAGCTTGGTAGGAGGGGCTACCCAAGAGACCCAGTACTTC.

The rearrangement links TRBV4-2 to TRBJ1-5; D gene uncertain. Deletions cut 1 base from V and 0 bases from J, with 4 bases between. CDR3 size: 14 residues. Germline assignment: CDR1 LGHNA and CDR2 YNFKEQ. The CDR3 here is CASSQVSSNQPQHF. The CDR3 DNA sequence: TGTGCCAGCAGCCAAGTAAGTAGCAATCAGCCCCAGCATTTT.

The chain carries TRBV5-8 and TRBJ2-5; D gene unclear. The J call may be wrong; the DNA end is better matched by TRBJ2-7. This CDR3 contains 17 residues. Germline V gives CDR1 SGHTS, CDR2 YDEGEE. The CDR3 region has the DNA TGTGCCAGCAGCTTGGCCGCCCCCCGGACGCGTTCCTACGAGCAGTACTTC. Protein sequence: CASSLAAPRTRSYEQYF.

The chain employs TRBV27 and TRBJ2-7; 9 bases map to TRBD2. Losses at the gene ends were 5 bases for V and 5 bases for J; bases not matched to a gene: 10. The CDR3 spans 15 residues. Looked up from germline, CDR1 is MNHEY and CDR2 is SMNVEV (reference sequence). The CDR3 spells CASSHIAGAIDEQYF. The CDR3 nucleotides are TGTGCCAGCAGTCATATAGCGGGAGCGATTGACGAGCAGTACTTC.

CDR3 amino acids: CASSPDADSPLHF. CDR3 in DNA: TGTGCCAGCTCACCCGATGCGGATTCACCCCTCCACTTT. V gene TRBV18 combines with J gene TRBJ1-6; D is unresolved. Germline CDR1 is KGHSH and CDR2 is LQKENI. Trimming removed 3 bases from V and 8 bases from J, with 8 bases in between. The CDR3 totals 13 residues.

The chain employs TRBV28 and TRBJ1-1; D gene ambiguous. The length of the CDR3 is 12 residues. The germline V gene encodes CDR1 MDHEN and CDR2 SYDVKM. The V and J ends lost 2 bases and 6 bases respectively, with 7 bases between them. The CDR3 DNA is TGTGCCAGCAGTTTAATTCGGGCTGAAGCTTTCTTT. Its translation: CASSLIRAEAFF.

This clone was detected only once. The V and J genes are TRBV20-1 and TRBJ2-5; D might be TRBD1 or TRBD2, each matching 5 bases. The CDR3 covers 10 residues. Germline V gene lookup returns CDR1 DFQATT and CDR2 SNEGSKA (reference sequence). Trimming left V 6 bases short and J 12 bases short, with 14 bases between. CDR3 region: CSAKTGREYF. Written as DNA, the CDR3 is TGCAGTGCGAAGACGGGACGCGAGTACTTC.

This clone was seen only once. The rearrangement joins TRBV5-1 to TRBJ2-7; D could derive from TRBD1 or TRBD2 (6 bases each). Trimming took 7 bases from V and 3 from J, leaving 14 bases between them. The CDR3 totals 13 residues. Germline CDR1 SGHRS, CDR2 YFSETQ. The CDR3 DNA is TGCGCCAGCCGTAAGGGGGGCCGCTACGAGCAGTACTTC. Its protein product is CASRKGGRYEQYF.

J is TRBJ2-2 and V is TRBV18; unclear D gene. The CDR3 totals 12 residues. V was pared by 3 bases and J by 7 bases, with 6 bases between. Germline CDR1 and CDR2: KGHSH and LQKENI. This CDR3 reads CASSPPGGELFF. The CDR3 DNA is TGTGCCAGCTCACCCCCGGGCGGGGAGCTGTTTTTT.

This chain links TRBV18 with TRBJ2-2, with a weak D call TRBD2 (5 bases). Germline CDR1 reads KGHSH; CDR2 reads LQKENI. The ends were cut back, 6 bases at V and 6 bases at J, with 11 bases in the middle. The CDR3 runs to 13 residues. In nucleotides, the CDR3 is TGTGCCAGCTCCGTCGAGCGGCCCGGGGAGCTGTTTTTT. It yields the protein CASSVERPGELFF. Together with reference TRBV18 and TRBJ2-2, the CDR3 gives the full variable domain: NAGVMQNPRHLVRRRGQEARLRCSPMKGHSHVYWYRQLPEEGLKFMVYLQKENIIDESGMPKERFSAEFPKEGPSILRIQQVVRGDSAAYFCASSVERPGELFFGEGSRLTVL.

This chain connects TRBV7-9 to TRBJ2-3; 12 bases line up with TRBD2. The CDR3 runs 19 residues. With V trimmed by 4 bases and J by 2 bases, 13 bases remained unmatched. Germline CDR1 reads SEHNR; CDR2 reads FQNEAQ (reference sequence). This CDR3 is CASSSGLAGTSQDTDTQYF. The CDR3 DNA sequence: TGTGCCAGCAGCTCCGGACTAGCGGGGACTAGCCAGGACACAGATACGCAGTATTTT.

The chain couples TRBV6-1 to TRBJ1-4; unclear D gene. This CDR3 spans 15 amino acids. Germline loops: CDR1 MNHNS, CDR2 SASEGT. The ends were cut back, 2 bases at V and 0 bases at J, with 7 bases in the middle. CDR3 in DNA: TGTGCCAGCAGTGAAACATCTTCAACTAATGAAAAACTGTTTTTT. Translating gives CASSETSSTNEKLFF.

The chain links TRBV27 to TRBJ2-1; 11 bases agree with TRBD2. The CDR3 is made up of 14 amino acids. With 3 bases clipped from V and 10 bases from J, the junction kept 5 bases outside the gene matches. Germline assignment: CDR1 MNHEY and CDR2 SMNVEV (reference sequence). CDR3 sequence (DNA): TGTGCCAGCAGTTTTGTAGCGGGAGGGGACGAGCAGTTCTTC. It specifies CASSFVAGGDEQFF.

This clone came up a few times. The chain links TRBV14 to TRBJ2-3, with D unclear. Germline values: CDR1 SGHDN, CDR2 FVKESK. There are 13 residues in the CDR3. Trimming cost V 1 base and J 6 bases, with 8 bases left between them. The CDR3 spells CASSQVIGDTQYF. The DNA for the CDR3 is TGTGCCAGCAGCCAAGTCATCGGGGATACGCAGTATTTT.

This clone was seen just once. J is TRBJ1-5 and V is TRBV13; 8 positions match TRBD1. V dropped 5 bases and J dropped 4; count of bases not matched to a gene: 4. The V gene's germline CDR1 is PRHDT and CDR2 FYEKMQ (reference sequence). CDR3 length equals 14 residues. The CDR3 reads CASSAGDRNQPQHF. The CDR3, as DNA: TGTGCCAGCAGCGCCGGGGACAGGAATCAGCCCCAGCATTTT.

DNA for the CDR3: TGTGCCAGCAGCTTTTGGGGGGCGAACTATGGCTACACCTTC. The encoded protein is CASSFWGANYGYTF. The chain carries TRBV7-8 and TRBJ1-2; tentative D call: TRBD1 (6 bases). Germline V gene lookup returns CDR1 SGHVS and CDR2 FQNEAQ. V was trimmed by 3 bases and J by 2 bases, leaving 10 bases between them. This CDR3 region has 14 residues. Full variable domain (remainder filled in from reference TRBV7-8 and TRBJ1-2): GAGVSQSPRYKVAKRGQDVALRCDPISGHVSLFWYQQALGQGPEFLTYFQNEAQLDKSGLPSDRFFAERPEGSVSTLKIQRTQQEDSAVYLCASSFWGANYGYTFGSGTRLTVV.

V gene TRBV19 combines with J gene TRBJ1-1; 9 bases align to TRBD1. This CDR3 is built from 15 residues. Germline V gene sequence: CDR1 LNHDA, CDR2 SQIVND (reference sequence). The V segment lost 5 bases and the J segment 2 bases; nucleotides outside the gene matches: 6. The CDR3 region has the DNA TGTGCCAGTAGTCTATGGACAGGGGTAAACACTGAAGCTTTCTTT. Encoded protein: CASSLWTGVNTEAFF.

The chain uses TRBV28 and TRBJ1-4, with unresolved D. Germline assignment: CDR1 MDHEN and CDR2 SYDVKM. The CDR3 runs to 13 residues. The V gene lost 4 bases and the J gene lost 7 bases, with 10 bases spanning the gap. For the CDR3, the DNA is TGTGCCAGCAGTTCCCCCGCGGTTGAAAAACTGTTTTTT. It codes for CASSSPAVEKLFF.